One T cell receptor beta chain is described in this entry. Antigen: not known. This specimen comes from a study of Ad26.COV2.S vaccination and SARS-CoV-2 variants. Study overall: The COV1001 Ad26.COV2.S trial arm included the donor.

Indicated treatment: roughly 19 received Ad26.COV2.S at low or high dose, single or two shots; 5 received placebo; per-sample allocation not given. Sampling occurred on day 63 after the first vaccine or placebo injection. Whole-study results and caveats: Estimates derived from TCR breadth and depth analyses may have underestimated total T cell responses. Vaccine recipients had higher spike-specific TCR breadth than placebo recipients.

This CDR3 is 14 amino acids long. Germline-derived CDR1 and CDR2 are KGHDR and SFDVKD. The ends were cut back, 3 bases at V and 10 bases at J, with 17 bases in the middle. TCRdb's copy holds only in-frame clones and misses some; the assay was immunoSEQ multiplex PCR. The repertoire has 350,000 to 450,000 clones, over 75% of them found once; the top ten carry roughly 3.1%. The chain has TRBV24-1 and TRBJ1-2, with D possibly matching TRBD1 (6 bases). The source is a person between 18 and 65 years old who received the Ad26.COV2.S COVID-19 vaccine or a placebo. Sample: peripheral blood, taken in a trial of Ad26.COV2.S vaccine versus placebo. For the CDR3, the DNA is TGTGCCACCAGTGATCACTGGACAGTATCTACCTACACCTTC. Its translation is CATSDHWTVSTYTF.